This T cell receptor beta chain was identified in a study of cytomegalovirus exposure and HLA in healthy donors. V trimming: 3 bases; J trimming: 0 bases; junction bases outside the gene matches: 3. CDR1 is SGDLS and CDR2 is YYNGEE in the germline V gene. This CDR3 is built from 15 residues. Use of 60 Vbeta and 13 Jbeta primers characterized the PCR. Method: immunoSEQ multiplex PCR; TCRdb's copy keeps in-frame clones and lacks some. Of roughly 200,000 clones listed, around 83% are singletons. This sequence joins TRBV9 and TRBJ1-1; 9 bases line up with TRBD1. Sequencing was performed on PBMCs. The TCR was taken from a woman aged 18-29 years in good health and CMV-seronegative. The CDR3 is CASSGGTGMNTEAFF. The CDR3 DNA is TGTGCCAGCAGCGGGGGGACAGGGATGAACACTGAAGCTTTCTTT.